Listed below are T cell receptor beta chains from one sample, sequenced in a study of CD39 and CD103 CD8 tumor-infiltrating T cells. Produced via immunoSEQ multiplex PCR; TCRdb's table is partial and in-frame only. The table shows roughly 4,600 clones, with around 65% occurring only once. The specimen sequenced was CD8+ T cells sorted from blood. The receptors stem from a human donor with head and neck squamous cell carcinoma. The CDR3 runs from the conserved cysteine through the conserved F or W. Each record gives: V gene, D gene, clone size, CDR3 length, J gene, CDR3 protein, CDR3 DNA. D genes are given only for firm matches. The listing skips clone size in some rows; elsewhere it reads once, few, many or a size class.

V: TRBV27; D: .; size: .; length: 14; J: TRBJ1-6; CDR3: CASRPGHYNSPLHF; DNA: TGTGCCAGCAGACCGGGACATTATAATTCACCCCTCCACTTT
V: TRBV11-2; D: TRBD1; size: once; length: 17; J: TRBJ2-7; CDR3: CASSLDRAGTGGREQYF; DNA: TGTGCCAGCAGCTTAGATAGGGCCGGGACAGGGGGCCGCGAGCAGTACTTC
V: TRBV5-6; D: .; size: .; length: 14; J: TRBJ2-5; CDR3: CASLQGGAEETQYF; DNA: TGTGCCAGCCTCCAAGGAGGGGCAGAGGAGACCCAGTACTTC
V: TRBV4-1; D: TRBD2; size: few; length: 17; J: TRBJ2-3; CDR3: CASSQDPGGGAKDTQYF; DNA: TGCGCCAGCAGCCAAGATCCGGGCGGGGGGGCAAAAGATACGCAGTATTTT
V: TRBV7-9; D: .; size: few; length: 14; J: TRBJ1-4; CDR3: CASSLVADPEKLFF; DNA: TGTGCCAGCAGCTTGGTAGCGGACCCTGAAAAACTGTTTTTT
V: TRBV19; D: TRBD1; size: .; length: 13; J: TRBJ2-3; CDR3: CASRRQGADTQYF; DNA: TGTGCCAGCAGGCGACAGGGTGCAGATACGCAGTATTTT
V: TRBV5-6; D: .; size: medium-sized; length: 15; J: TRBJ2-2; CDR3: CASSYGTLATGELFF; DNA: TGTGCCAGCAGCTATGGGACTCTAGCTACCGGGGAGCTGTTTTTT
V: TRBV27; D: .; size: once; length: 15; J: TRBJ1-5; CDR3: CASSSGTWGNQPQHF; DNA: TGTGCCAGCAGTTCCGGGACTTGGGGCAATCAGCCCCAGCATTTT
V: TRBV4-2; D: .; size: .; length: 12; J: TRBJ1-1; CDR3: CASSSPGAEAFF; DNA: TGTGCCAGCAGCTCGCCGGGGGCTGAAGCTTTCTTT
V: TRBV6-4; D: TRBD2; size: .; length: 16; J: TRBJ2-5; CDR3: CASSDRLAGTQETQYF; DNA: TGTGCCAGCAGTGATCGGCTAGCGGGGACCCAAGAGACCCAGTACTTC
V: TRBV30; D: TRBD1; size: .; length: 14; J: TRBJ1-2; CDR3: CAWGPGTGFYGYTF; DNA: TGTGCCTGGGGACCCGGGACAGGATTCTATGGCTACACCTTC
V: TRBV6-1; D: .; size: .; length: 13; J: TRBJ1-2; CDR3: CASIPVDMYGYTF; DNA: TGTGCCAGCATTCCCGTGGACATGTATGGCTACACCTTC
V: TRBV6-1; D: TRBD1; size: .; length: 15; J: TRBJ2-1; CDR3: CASSEEGSGGNEQFF; DNA: TGTGCCAGCAGTGAAGAAGGGTCAGGGGGCAATGAGCAGTTCTTC
V: TRBV29-1; D: .; size: .; length: 16; J: TRBJ1-5; CDR3: CSALGLGEVSNQPQHF; DNA: TGCAGCGCCCTAGGCTTAGGGGAAGTCAGCAATCAGCCCCAGCATTTT
V: TRBV7-3; D: TRBD1; size: .; length: 13; J: TRBJ2-1; CDR3: CASSQRPGQGLVF; DNA: TGTGCCAGCAGTCAACGACCGGGACAGGGTTTGGTCTTC
V: TRBV7-6; D: TRBD1; size: .; length: 14; J: TRBJ1-1; CDR3: CASSPRDSNTEAFF; DNA: TGTGCCAGCAGCCCCCGGGACAGCAACACTGAAGCTTTCTTT
V: TRBV9; D: TRBD1; size: .; length: 16; J: TRBJ1-3; CDR3: CASSTGMGTEGNTIYF; DNA: TGTGCCAGCAGCACGGGGATGGGGACAGAGGGAAACACCATATATTTT
V: TRBV6-4; D: TRBD2; size: .; length: 16; J: TRBJ2-3; CDR3: CASSLTSGDSTDTQYF; DNA: TGTGCCAGCAGCCTAACTAGCGGGGACAGCACAGATACGCAGTATTTT
V: TRBV19; D: TRBD1; size: few; length: 14; J: TRBJ2-3; CDR3: CASSIGQGPDTQYF; DNA: TGTGCCAGTAGTATTGGACAGGGACCAGATACGCAGTATTTT
V: TRBV7-9; D: TRBD1; size: few; length: 16; J: TRBJ1-2; CDR3: CASSSIVTGSANGYTF; DNA: TGTGCCAGCAGCTCCATAGTGACAGGGTCTGCCAATGGCTACACCTTC
V: TRBV10-3; D: .; size: .; length: 16; J: TRBJ2-7; CDR3: CAISFTEGRSRGEQYF; DNA: TGTGCCATCAGTTTCACGGAAGGGAGATCAAGAGGCGAGCAGTACTTC
V: TRBV30; D: .; size: .; length: 15; J: TRBJ1-1; CDR3: CAWSPYYGGNTEAFF; DNA: TGTGCCTGGAGTCCATATTATGGAGGGAACACTGAAGCTTTCTTT
V: TRBV6-1; D: .; size: .; length: 13; J: TRBJ1-6; CDR3: CASGIQENSPLHF; DNA: TGTGCCAGCGGTATACAGGAAAATTCACCCCTCCACTTT
V: TRBV6-6; D: .; size: .; length: 16; J: TRBJ2-2; CDR3: CASSYGQNANTGELFF; DNA: TGTGCCAGCAGTTACGGACAGAACGCGAACACCGGGGAGCTGTTTTTT
V: TRBV2; D: TRBD1; size: .; length: 13; J: TRBJ1-1; CDR3: CASRGTGGTEAFF; DNA: TGTGCCAGCAGGGGGACAGGGGGCACTGAAGCTTTCTTT
V: TRBV11-2; D: TRBD2; size: .; length: 15; J: TRBJ2-1; CDR3: CASSLSGLAHNEQFF; DNA: TGTGCCAGCAGCTTATCTGGACTAGCGCACAATGAGCAGTTCTTC
V: TRBV7-8; D: TRBD1; size: .; length: 14; J: TRBJ2-7; CDR3: CASRVGQGAYEQYF; DNA: TGTGCCAGCAGGGTGGGGCAGGGGGCCTACGAGCAGTACTTC